A selection of T cell receptor beta chains follows, all from one sample in a study of T cell repertoires in aging, cancer and after chemotherapy. TCRdb used MiXCR to reprocess the multiplex PCR reads, holding one entry per CDR3 protein. Here the sample spans around 13,000 distinct CDR3 sequences, 20% to 25% being singletons. Material for sequencing was blood. These TCRs come from a human donor in good health. Each CDR3 is given with its conserved first and last residue. A D gene is named only where the DNA matches it firmly. Part of the rows lack a size; the others show once, few, many or a class for expanded clones.

TRBJ2-5	-	-	TRBV20-1	TGCAGTGCTAGAGATCGGCAGGTAGAGACCCAGTACTTC	CSARDRQVETQYF
TRBJ1-1	-	few	TRBV6-4	TGTGCCAGCAGAGGGACCCCCACAGCGAACACTGAAGCTTTCTTT	CASRGTPTANTEAFF
TRBJ2-3	-	few	TRBV12-3/TRBV12-4	TGTGCCAGCAGTTTAAGAATTGGAGATACGCAGTATTTT	CASSLRIGDTQYF
TRBJ1-1	-	few	TRBV5-1	TGCGCCAGCAGCTTGAGGGGGGACGGGAGCACTGAAGCTTTCTTT	CASSLRGDGSTEAFF
TRBJ2-7	TRBD1	-	TRBV27	TGTGCCAGCAGTTTCAGACAGTCAGGGGGCTCACGGACCTACGAGCAGTACTTC	CASSFRQSGGSRTYEQYF
TRBJ2-1	TRBD1	many	TRBV6-2/TRBV6-3	TGTGCCAGTCTATCTCACGGACAGGGGGGTCTTAGGTCCTACAATGAGCAGTTCTTC	CASLSHGQGGLRSYNEQFF
TRBJ1-4	-	few	TRBV4-3	TGCGCCAGCAGCCAATTTATAGAGGATGAAAAACTGTTTTTT	CASSQFIEDEKLFF
TRBJ2-2	-	medium-sized	TRBV5-1	TGCGCCAGCAGCTTAATAGCCGGGGAGCTGTTTTTT	CASSLIAGELFF
TRBJ2-7	-	many	TRBV27	TGTGCCAGCAGTCGGGCGACTCAAGTCTACGAGCAGTACTTC	CASSRATQVYEQYF
TRBJ1-6	TRBD1	few	TRBV4-3	TGCGCCAGCAGCCAGAATGGGGGACAGGGATCACCCCTCCACTTT	CASSQNGGQGSPLHF
TRBJ2-5	-	medium-sized	TRBV29-1	TGCAGCGTTGTCGAAGCACAAGAGACCCAGTACTTC	CSVVEAQETQYF
TRBJ2-3	TRBD1	-	TRBV19	TGTGCCAGTAGGAACAGGGGACCTAGCACAGATACGCAGTATTTT	CASRNRGPSTDTQYF
TRBJ1-2	-	few	TRBV7-2	TGTGCCAGCAGCTTAGCGCGCCAGGGTTTTGGCTATGGCTACACCTTC	CASSLARQGFGYGYTF
TRBJ2-1	-	few	TRBV12-5	TGTGCTAGCCAACAGGGCAGCTCCTACAATGAGCAGTTCTTC	CASQQGSSYNEQFF
TRBJ2-7	-	many	TRBV7-2	TGTGCCAGCAGCCCGAATGTAGGGAGTCTTCGGTACGAGCAGTACTTC	CASSPNVGSLRYEQYF
TRBJ1-2	-	once	TRBV7-3	TGTGCCAGCAGACGAACGAGATCGGGGGCTTATGGCTACACCTTC	CASRRTRSGAYGYTF
TRBJ2-4	TRBD1	few	TRBV7-2	TGTGCCAGCAGCATAGGGACAGCCGACAAAAACATTCAGTACTTC	CASSIGTADKNIQYF
TRBJ1-1	TRBD1	medium-sized	TRBV19	TGTGCCAGTAACCCGACAGGGGAGGGGAACACTGAAGCTTTCTTT	CASNPTGEGNTEAFF
TRBJ2-3	-	-	TRBV5-1	TGCGCCAGCAGCCCACTCCCCATGGGGACAGATACGCAGTATTTT	CASSPLPMGTDTQYF
TRBJ1-2	-	many	TRBV10-3	TGTGCCATCAGTTCAGGGGCGGGTAGTGGCTACACCTTC	CAISSGAGSGYTF
TRBJ2-3	TRBD2	few	TRBV18	TGTGCCAGCTCACCCGGGGGGGCGCCAGATACGCAGTATTTT	CASSPGGAPDTQYF
TRBJ1-3	-	-	TRBV12-3/TRBV12-4	TGTGCCAGCAGTTTAGGGACAGTTTCTGGAAACACCATATATTTT	CASSLGTVSGNTIYF
TRBJ2-1	-	few	TRBV11-2	TGTGCCAGCAGCTTAGGTTTGGGGAATGAGCAGTTCTTC	CASSLGLGNEQFF
TRBJ1-4	TRBD1	-	TRBV5-1	TGCGCCAGCAGCTCTACCGGGACAGGGGAGGAAAAACTGTTTTTT	CASSSTGTGEEKLFF
TRBJ1-2	TRBD1	few	TRBV5-6	TGTGCCAGCAGCGGAGCCCGACAGGGAACTACTAACTATGGCTACACCTTC	CASSGARQGTTNYGYTF
TRBJ2-2	-	-	TRBV28	TGTGCCAGTGATGAAGCAGCGAACACCGGGGAGCTGTTTTTT	CASDEAANTGELFF